The 28 T cell receptor beta chains given below trace back to one sample, sequenced in a study of shared clonotypes between healthy human individuals. The repertoire was sequenced with immunoSEQ multiplex PCR; TCRdb's copy has only in-frame clones and lacks some. The table has some 2,000,000 clones, almost 96% seen once. Sequencing used naive CD4+ T cells sorted from blood. The subset: CD45RA+ positively selected. The receptors shown here come from a man between 18 and 35 years old in good health.

The V gene is TRBV11-3, the J gene TRBJ2-2, with D perhaps assigned TRBD1 or TRBD2 (6 bases each). Between the trimmed V and J ends, which lost 5 bases and 2 bases, there was a span of 15 bases. There are 16 residues in the CDR3. The germline CDR1 and CDR2 sequences are SGHNT and YENEEA. The CDR3 DNA reads TGTGCCAGCAGCCGGGGGACACCTTCTAACACCGGGGAGCTGTTTTTT. Translating gives CASSRGTPSNTGELFF.

V usage is TRBV5-5 and J usage is TRBJ1-2, with D perhaps matching TRBD1 (6 bases). Deletions cut 2 bases from V and 2 bases from J, with 10 bases between. The CDR3 loop spans 14 amino acids. CDR1 is SGHKS, CDR2 YYEKEE, per germline (reference sequence). CDR3 sequence reads: CASSFDRPNYGYTF. The CDR3 DNA reads TGTGCCAGCAGCTTTGACAGGCCAAACTATGGCTACACCTTC.

The chain is built from TRBV10-2 and TRBJ2-2, with unresolved D. Germline values: CDR1 WSHSY, CDR2 SAAADI. V was pared by 2 bases and J by 5 bases, with 12 bases between. CDR3 length: 15 residues. The CDR3 DNA sequence: TGCGCCAGCAGTGAGGTTCGAGGTGGAACCGGGGAGCTGTTTTTT. This codes for CASSEVRGGTGELFF.

The chain combines TRBV6-5 with TRBJ1-3, with D possibly TRBD1 on 6 matching bases. The CDR3 has 16 amino acids. Between the trimmed V and J ends, which lost 4 bases and 0 bases, there was a span of 13 bases. Germline CDR1 reads MNHEY; CDR2 reads SVGAGI. The DNA of the CDR3 is TGTGCCAGCAGTTCCATAGGGGGGAGCTCTGGAAACACCATATATTTT. Residues: CASSSIGGSSGNTIYF.

This chain joins TRBV6-1 and TRBJ1-5; D is uncertain. This CDR3 is 15 amino acids long. Germline CDR1 reads MNHNS; CDR2 reads SASEGT. Trimming pared 2 bases from V and 5 bases from J, leaving 13 bases between. The CDR3 nucleotides are TGTGCCAGCAGTGAATTGCCGGGGTCCCATCAGCCCCAGCATTTT. Translated: CASSELPGSHQPQHF.

The V and J genes are TRBV11-2 and TRBJ2-5; TRBD1 aligns across 8 bases. CDR3 length equals 13 residues. CDR1 SGHAT and CDR2 FQNNGV come from the germline V gene. Trimming cost V 8 bases and J 5 bases; bases outside gene matches: 7. The chain's CDR3 is CASGTGKVETQYF. CDR3 sequence (DNA): TGTGCCAGCGGGACAGGAAAGGTGGAGACCCAGTACTTC.

Only one count was recorded for this clone. The rearrangement joins TRBV29-1 to TRBJ1-1, with TRBD1 as a possible D gene (6 bases). CDR1 and CDR2 (germline): SQVTM, ANQGSEA. V was pared by 6 bases and J by 6 bases, with 20 bases between. This CDR3 is 14 amino acids long. CDR3 in amino acids: CSVAHRVEISEAFF. The CDR3 coding sequence is TGCAGCGTCGCACACAGGGTGGAAATCTCTGAAGCTTTCTTT.

This clone was found once. V gene TRBV5-1 combines with J gene TRBJ2-1; no reliable D call. Germline V gives CDR1 SGHRS, CDR2 YFSETQ. V lost 1 base to trimming and J lost 1 base, with 15 bases between them. The CDR3 totals 17 residues. CDR3 residues: CASSLLWTAISYNEQFF. CDR3 sequence (DNA): TGCGCCAGCAGCTTGTTGTGGACCGCGATTTCCTACAATGAGCAGTTCTTC.

The gene calls are TRBV7-9 and TRBJ1-5; D might be TRBD1 (5 bases). CDR3 size: 15 residues. From germline, CDR1 is SEHNR and CDR2 FQNEAQ (reference sequence). V was clipped by 3 bases and J by 3 bases, with 12 bases between them. Here the CDR3 reads CASSFKGTFNQPQHF. The CDR3 coding sequence is TGTGCCAGCAGCTTTAAGGGGACCTTCAATCAGCCCCAGCATTTT.

Here the CDR3 reads CASSLAGGSGGASYEQYF. Here the CDR3 DNA reads TGCGCCAGCAGCTTGGCGGGAGGTAGCGGGGGGGCCTCCTACGAGCAGTACTTC. The chain employs TRBV5-1 and TRBJ2-7, with 11 positions matching TRBD2. The junction had 8 bases not matched to a gene; V was cut back by 0 bases and J by 0 bases. Germline CDR1 reads SGHRS; CDR2 reads YFSETQ. The CDR3 is made up of 18 amino acids.

The gene calls are TRBV7-6 and TRBJ2-7, with 9 bases fitting TRBD1. V shed 7 bases, J shed 2 bases, and the junction held 3 bases outside the gene matches. Germline V gene data show CDR1 as SGHVS and CDR2 as FNYEAQ. This CDR3 contains 13 residues. CDR3: CASNRGPAYEQYF. CDR3 coding DNA: TGTGCCAGCAACAGGGGGCCAGCCTACGAGCAGTACTTC.

The rearrangement joins TRBV20-1 to TRBJ1-2, with D possibly being TRBD1 (5 bases). CDR1 is DFQATT and CDR2 is SNEGSKA in the germline V gene (reference sequence). CDR3 size: 11 residues. Here the CDR3 reads CRAGANYGYTF. CDR3 nucleotides: TGCAGGGCGGGGGCTAACTATGGCTACACCTTC.

This clone was seen a single time. The chain employs TRBV15 and TRBJ1-4; TRBD1 aligns across 9 bases. After removal of 4 bases from V and 4 bases from J, the junction contained 1 base not matched to a gene. CDR3 length: 14 residues. Germline values: CDR1 LNHNV, CDR2 YYDKDF (reference sequence). In DNA, the CDR3 is TGTGCCACCAGCAAGGGACAGGGTAATGAAAAACTGTTTTTT. Translated, it gives CATSKGQGNEKLFF.

CDR3 sequence reads: CASSLAGDNEQFF. The CDR3 coding sequence is TGTGCCAGCAGCTTAGCAGGCGACAATGAGCAGTTCTTC. The chain couples TRBV11-2 to TRBJ2-1; D not certain. The CDR3 spans 13 residues. In germline, CDR1 is SGHAT, CDR2 FQNNGV. With 1 base removed from V and 5 bases from J, the gap between germline ends came to 6 bases.

The chain employs TRBV4-3 and TRBJ2-5; no clear D. Germline CDR1 is LGHNA and CDR2 is YSLEER. Trimming shortened V by 1 base and J by 3 bases, and 6 bases separated the two germline ends. CDR3 length equals 13 residues. CDR3 nucleotide sequence: TGCGCCAGCAGCCAAGTTACAGAAGAGACCCAGTACTTC. This gives the protein CASSQVTEETQYF.

Note on this clone: The sample contains more than one DNA sequence encoding this CDR3. V usage is TRBV11-2 and J usage is TRBJ2-7; D gene uncertain. The V end was cut by 1 base, the J end by 3 bases, with 7 bases between. The CDR3 is 13 amino acids. Germline CDR1 SGHAT, CDR2 FQNNGV. The CDR3 nucleotides are TGTGCCAGCAGCTTAGGGGCCCTCTACGAGCAGTACTTC. This gives the protein CASSLGALYEQYF. Variable domain in full (rest from reference TRBV11-2 and TRBJ2-7): EAGVAQSPRYKIIEKRQSVAFWCNPISGHATLYWYQQILGQGPKLLIQFQNNGVVDDSQLPKDRFSAERLKGVDSTLKIQPAKLEDSAVYLCASSLGALYEQYFGPGTRLTVT.

V gene TRBV7-2 combines with J gene TRBJ1-4; the D is unclear. CDR3 length equals 14 residues. Deletions cut 5 bases from V and 7 bases from J, with 14 bases between. Germline CDR1 SGHTA, CDR2 FQGNSA. CDR3 region: CASSPPGSPEKLFF. CDR3 in DNA: TGTGCCAGCAGCCCCCCCGGTTCTCCTGAAAAACTGTTTTTT. Combining the CDR3 with reference TRBV7-2 and TRBJ1-4 gives the whole variable domain GAGVSQSPSNKVTEKGKDVELRCDPISGHTALYWYRQSLGQGLEFLIYFQGNSAPDKSGLPSDRFSAERTGGSVSTLTIQRTQQEDSAVYLCASSPPGSPEKLFFGSGTQLSVL.

The V call is TRBV25-1, the J call TRBJ1-6; 9 nucleotides agree with TRBD1. Germline lookup yields CDR1 MGHDK and CDR2 SYGVNS. The CDR3 spans 16 residues. V trimming: 6 bases; J trimming: 7 bases; junction bases outside the gene matches: 10. The CDR3: CASSPGGTGRNSPLHF. The CDR3 DNA sequence: TGTGCCAGCAGCCCCGGGGGGACAGGGAGGAATTCACCCCTCCACTTT.

The V call is TRBV4-1, the J call TRBJ2-7; 7 nucleotides agree with TRBD1. V shed 4 bases and J 6 bases; nucleotides not matched to a gene: 9. CDR1 and CDR2 from the germline V gene are MGHRA and YSYEKL. The CDR3 runs 14 residues. DNA of the CDR3: TGCGCCAGCAGCCGGGGACAGACTTCGGGCGAGCAGTACTTC. As protein: CASSRGQTSGEQYF.

The chain uses TRBV6-1 and TRBJ2-1; 9 nucleotides match TRBD2. CDR1 and CDR2 from the germline V gene are MNHNS and SASEGT. This CDR3 is 15 amino acids long. Trimming removed 7 bases from V and 7 bases from J; junction bases left unmatched: 11. Here the CDR3 reads CASTPGLAGNNEQFF. CDR3 sequence (DNA): TGTGCCAGCACCCCGGGCCTAGCGGGGAATAATGAGCAGTTCTTC.

In its sample, this clone was seen once. The chain employs TRBV4-1 and TRBJ2-3; D unresolved. The germline V and J ends were trimmed by 0 bases and 7 bases, with 14 bases remaining between them. The CDR3 runs to 15 residues. Per the germline V gene, CDR1 is MGHRA and CDR2 is YSYEKL. As DNA, the CDR3 is TGCGCCAGCAGCCAAGATCCGATACAGCGCTATACGCAGTATTTT. Its protein is CASSQDPIQRYTQYF.

The chain employs TRBV11-3 and TRBJ2-3, with 9 bases identical to TRBD1. The V segment lost 5 bases and the J segment 5 bases; nucleotides outside the gene matches: 5. The CDR3 totals 14 residues. CDR1 is SGHNT and CDR2 is YENEEA in the germline V gene. CDR3 DNA sequence: TGTGCCAGCAGCCAACAGGGGGCTGGAGATACGCAGTATTTT. This codes for CASSQQGAGDTQYF.

The chain's CDR3 is CASSFGSGPDTQYF. The CDR3 nucleotides read TGTGCCAGCAGCTTCGGGAGTGGTCCAGATACGCAGTATTTT. The chain carries TRBV7-2 and TRBJ2-3; maybe TRBD2 (6 bases). Germline CDR1 SGHTA, CDR2 FQGNSA. This CDR3 comprises 14 residues. V was trimmed by 3 bases and J by 4 bases, leaving 11 bases between them.

The chain links TRBV30 to TRBJ1-6; perhaps TRBD1 as D (5 bases). The CDR3 is made up of 15 amino acids. Germline V CDR1 and CDR2: GTSNPN, SVGIG (reference sequence). With 4 bases removed from V and 7 bases from J, the gap between germline ends came to 17 bases. CDR3 sequence (DNA): TGTGCCTGGACTCTCCCGGGACTGAGAAATTCACCCCTCCACTTT. Translation gives CAWTLPGLRNSPLHF.

This clone was observed a handful of times. In DNA, the CDR3 is TGCGCCAGCAGCCAAGTTGGGCGTGATACGCAGTATTTT. Protein sequence: CASSQVGRDTQYF. The V and J genes are TRBV4-3 and TRBJ2-3; no definite D call. V was shortened by 1 base and J by 6 bases, with 8 bases between the two germline ends. Germline-derived CDR1 and CDR2 are LGHNA and YSLEER. This CDR3 is built from 13 residues.

The chain links TRBV5-1 to TRBJ1-3; D unclear. Germline CDR1 SGHRS, CDR2 YFSETQ. Trimming removed 0 bases at V and 8 bases at J, with 9 bases between. The CDR3 is made up of 13 amino acids. CDR3 residues: CASSLGGQDTIYF. DNA of the CDR3: TGCGCCAGCAGCTTGGGGGGTCAGGACACCATATATTTT.

The rearrangement joins TRBV19 to TRBJ1-2; TRBD1 aligns across 7 bases. The CDR3 runs to 16 residues. Per germline, CDR1 LNHDA and CDR2 SQIVND (reference sequence). Trimming removed 4 bases from V and 3 bases from J; junction bases left unmatched: 11. The CDR3: CASSTSQGNPDYGYTF. CDR3 DNA: TGTGCCAGTAGTACATCACAGGGGAACCCTGACTATGGCTACACCTTC.

Note on this clone: This specimen includes other DNA sequences encoding the same CDR3. The J gene is TRBJ1-1, the V gene TRBV6-5; no definite D call. Trimming took 6 bases from V and 4 from J, leaving 9 bases between them. The CDR3 is made up of 12 amino acids. Germline V lookup: CDR1 MNHEY, CDR2 SVGAGI. In DNA, the CDR3 is TGTGCCAGCAGCAGGCGGGGCACTGAAGCTTTCTTT. It translates to CASSRRGTEAFF.